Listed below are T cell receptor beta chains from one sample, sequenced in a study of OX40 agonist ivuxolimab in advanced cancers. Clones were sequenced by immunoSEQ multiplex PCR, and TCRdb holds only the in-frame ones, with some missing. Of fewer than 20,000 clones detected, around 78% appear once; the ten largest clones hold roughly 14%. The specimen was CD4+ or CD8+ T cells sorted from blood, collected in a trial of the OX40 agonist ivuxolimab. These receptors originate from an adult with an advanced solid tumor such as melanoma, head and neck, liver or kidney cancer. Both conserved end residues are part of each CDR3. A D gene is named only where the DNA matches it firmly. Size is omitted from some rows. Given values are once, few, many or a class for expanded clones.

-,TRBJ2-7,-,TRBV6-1,CASRPALYEQYF,TGTGCCAGCCGTCCGGCGCTTTACGAGCAGTACTTC
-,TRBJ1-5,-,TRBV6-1,CASSEAGQQNQPQHF,TGTGCCAGCAGTGAAGCCGGGCAGCAAAATCAGCCCCAGCATTTT
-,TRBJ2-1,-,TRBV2,CASNRDPNNEQFF,TGTGCCAGTAACCGGGACCCTAACAATGAGCAGTTCTTC
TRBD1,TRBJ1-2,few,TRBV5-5,CASSWGQTNYGYTF,TGTGCCAGCAGCTGGGGACAGACTAACTATGGCTACACCTTC
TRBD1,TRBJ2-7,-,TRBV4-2,CASSQGQGAEEQYF,TGTGCCAGCAGCCAAGGACAGGGGGCCGAGGAGCAGTACTTC
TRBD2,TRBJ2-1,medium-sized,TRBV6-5,CASRDGGSRQFF,TGTGCCAGCAGAGACGGGGGGAGTCGGCAGTTCTTC
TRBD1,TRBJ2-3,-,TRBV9,CASSVALGTGGEDTQYF,TGTGCCAGCAGCGTAGCTCTGGGGACAGGGGGCGAAGATACGCAGTATTTT
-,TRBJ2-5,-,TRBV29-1,CSVEVGGATQYF,TGCAGCGTTGAAGTAGGGGGGGCGACCCAGTACTTC
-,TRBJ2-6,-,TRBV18,CASSAPAVREGANVLTF,TGTGCCAGCTCCGCCCCAGCGGTCCGAGAAGGGGCCAACGTCCTGACTTTC
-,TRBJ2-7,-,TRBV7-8,CASSLARGGIYEQYF,TGTGCCAGCAGCTTAGCGAGGGGGGGGATCTACGAGCAGTACTTC
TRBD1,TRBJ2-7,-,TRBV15,CATSSQQQITGAYEQYF,TGTGCCACCAGCTCTCAGCAGCAAATTACAGGGGCCTACGAGCAGTACTTC
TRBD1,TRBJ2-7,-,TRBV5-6,CASSRPGAGGLYEQYF,TGTGCCAGCAGCCGCCCCGGGGCAGGGGGCCTCTACGAGCAGTACTTC
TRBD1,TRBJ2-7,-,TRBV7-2,CASSLGTGGTREQYF,TGTGCCAGCAGCTTAGGGACAGGGGGAACTCGCGAGCAGTACTTC
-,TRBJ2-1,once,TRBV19,CASSITCPPNKRSYNEQFF,TGTGCCAGTAGTATTACCTGCCCACCTAACAAGCGATCCTACAATGAGCAGTTCTTC
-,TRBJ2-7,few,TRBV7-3,CASSNGREQYF,TGTGCCAGCAGCAACGGACGCGAGCAGTACTTC
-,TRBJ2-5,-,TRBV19,CASSAGLQGRETQYF,TGTGCCAGTAGCGCAGGATTACAGGGTCGAGAGACCCAGTACTTC
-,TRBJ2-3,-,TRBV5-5,CASSLVGGLADTQYF,TGTGCCAGCAGCTTGGTAGGGGGGCTGGCAGATACGCAGTATTTT
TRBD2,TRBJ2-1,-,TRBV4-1,CASSQGDLAGGINEQFF,TGCGCCAGCAGCCAAGGAGATCTAGCGGGAGGAATAAATGAGCAGTTCTTC
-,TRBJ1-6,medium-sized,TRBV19,CASGSYNSPLHF,TGTGCCAGTGGATCCTATAATTCACCCCTCCACTTT
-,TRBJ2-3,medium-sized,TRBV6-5,CASSKGEPHTDTQYF,TGTGCCAGCAGTAAAGGGGAACCACACACAGATACGCAGTATTTT
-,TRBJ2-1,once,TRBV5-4,CASSRDSVTNEQFF,TGTGCCAGCAGCCGGGACTCCGTAACTAATGAGCAGTTCTTC
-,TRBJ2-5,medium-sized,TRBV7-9,CASSSDGRDPYF,TGTGCCAGCAGCTCAGATGGCAGGGACCCGTACTTC
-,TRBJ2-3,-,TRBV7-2,CASSFSGLDTQYF,TGTGCCAGCAGCTTCTCAGGGTTAGATACGCAGTATTTT
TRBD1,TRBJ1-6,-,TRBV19,CASTGTGSSSPLHF,TGTGCCAGTACCGGGACAGGATCTTCTTCACCCCTCCACTTT
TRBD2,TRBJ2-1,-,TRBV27,CASSKQGLGGRGEQFF,TGTGCCAGCAGCAAACAGGGCTTGGGCGGGAGGGGTGAGCAGTTCTTC
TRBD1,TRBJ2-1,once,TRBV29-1,CSVLRTGNNEQFF,TGCAGCGTGCTCCGGACAGGGAACAATGAGCAGTTCTTC
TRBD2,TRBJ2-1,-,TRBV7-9,CASSPTSGSYNEQFF,TGTGCCAGCAGCCCAACTAGCGGCTCCTACAATGAGCAGTTCTTC
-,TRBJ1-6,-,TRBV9,CASSPGIENSPLHF,TGTGCCAGCAGCCCAGGGATAGAGAATTCACCCCTCCACTTT
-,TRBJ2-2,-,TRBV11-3,CASSGSRNTGELFF,TGTGCCAGCAGCGGGAGCCGGAACACCGGGGAGCTGTTTTTT
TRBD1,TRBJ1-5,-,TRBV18,CASSPRGQAFNQPQHF,TGTGCCAGCTCACCCAGAGGACAGGCCTTCAATCAGCCCCAGCATTTT
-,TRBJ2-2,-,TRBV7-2,CASSLRGPSTTETGELFF,TGTGCCAGCAGCTTAAGGGGACCGTCAACTACCGAAACCGGGGAGCTGTTTTTT
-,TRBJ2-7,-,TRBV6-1,CASSDGVGPYEQYF,TGTGCCAGCAGTGACGGGGTTGGGCCCTACGAGCAGTACTTC
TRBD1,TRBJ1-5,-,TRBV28,CASSLSGGYQPQHF,TGTGCCAGCAGTTTATCAGGGGGCTACCAGCCCCAGCATTTT
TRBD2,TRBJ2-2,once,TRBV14,CASTQSAGGLFNGELFF,TGTGCCAGCACCCAATCAGCGGGGGGGCTCTTCAACGGGGAGCTGTTTTTT
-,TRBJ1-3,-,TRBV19,CASSMFLGNTIYF,TGTGCCAGTAGTATGTTCCTCGGAAACACCATATATTTT
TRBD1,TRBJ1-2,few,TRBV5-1,CASSFGTGSNGYTF,TGCGCCAGCAGCTTTGGGACAGGGAGTAATGGCTACACCTTC
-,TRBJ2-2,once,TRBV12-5,CASGLGTGLGTGELFF,TGTGCTAGTGGTTTGGGCACAGGGTTGGGCACCGGGGAGCTGTTTTTT
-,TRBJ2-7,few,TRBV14,CASSPPGTLSYEQYF,TGTGCCAGCAGCCCTCCCGGGACACTTTCCTACGAGCAGTACTTC
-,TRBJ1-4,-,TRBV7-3,CASSVGATNEKLFF,TGTGCCAGCAGTGTGGGGGCAACTAATGAAAAACTGTTTTTT
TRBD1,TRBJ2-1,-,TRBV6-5,CASSYTGTGNNEQFF,TGTGCCAGCAGTTACACCGGGACAGGGAACAATGAGCAGTTCTTC
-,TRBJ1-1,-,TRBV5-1,CASSQIPGQLNTEAFF,TGCGCCAGCAGCCAAATTCCGGGACAACTGAACACTGAAGCTTTCTTT
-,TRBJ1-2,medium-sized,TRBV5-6,CASSLRTRGNYGYTF,TGTGCCAGCAGCTTGAGGACCAGAGGGAACTATGGCTACACCTTC
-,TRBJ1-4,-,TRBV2,CASRERGEKLFF,TGTGCCAGCAGGGAAAGGGGGGAAAAACTGTTTTTT
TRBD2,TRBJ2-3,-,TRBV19,CASSLAGGSTDTQYF,TGTGCCAGTAGCCTAGCGGGGGGGAGCACAGATACGCAGTATTTT